A selection of T cell receptor beta chains follows, all from one sample in a study of blood T cell repertoires in COVID-19. TCRdb keeps only in-frame clones here, not all; method: immunoSEQ multiplex PCR. Of about 180,000 clones in the sample, approximately 87% were seen once. Sequencing input: peripheral blood. The receptors derive from a man between 65 and 85 years old with active or convalescent COVID-19. Both conserved end residues are part of each CDR3. Each record gives: CDR3 length, J gene, V gene, clone size, D gene, CDR3 protein, CDR3 DNA. A D gene is named only where the DNA matches it firmly. Size values are once, few and many counts, or a class for expanded clones, and some rows have none.

>13|TRBJ2-1|TRBV5-1|few|-
CASSATGNNEQFF
TGCGCCAGCAGCGCGACAGGAAACAATGAGCAGTTCTTC
>16|TRBJ2-1|TRBV5-1|-|TRBD2
CASSGTSWSSYNEQFF
TGCGCCAGCAGCGGGACTAGCTGGAGCTCCTACAATGAGCAGTTCTTC
>13|TRBJ1-5|TRBV7-2|-|-
CASSYTGPSAQHF
TGTGCCAGCAGCTACACAGGGCCGTCGGCCCAGCATTTT
>15|TRBJ1-2|TRBV11-2|-|-
CASSPAPSPNYGYTF
TGTGCCAGCAGTCCTGCGCCAAGCCCTAACTATGGCTACACCTTC
>16|TRBJ2-7|TRBV4-3|once|-
CASSQGWGRPTYEQYF
TGCGCCAGCAGCCAGGGTTGGGGCAGGCCAACCTACGAGCAGTACTTC
>13|TRBJ1-1|TRBV30|-|-
CAWRGHSNTEAFF
TGTGCCTGGAGGGGACATTCGAACACTGAAGCTTTCTTT
>13|TRBJ1-1|TRBV2|few|-
CASTRDINTEAFF
TGTGCCAGCACTCGGGACATTAACACTGAAGCTTTCTTT
>16|TRBJ1-6|TRBV4-3|few|TRBD1
CASSQSPGQKNSPLHF
TGCGCCAGCAGCCAAAGTCCGGGACAGAAGAATTCACCCCTCCACTTT
>17|TRBJ2-1|TRBV25-1|once|-
CASSEYTGTSSYNEQFF
TGTGCCAGCAGTGAATATACAGGGACAAGCTCCTACAATGAGCAGTTCTTC
>15|TRBJ2-2|TRBV2|-|TRBD2
CASSVNGRATGELFF
TGTGCCAGCAGTGTGAACGGGAGGGCCACCGGGGAGCTGTTTTTT
>16|TRBJ1-1|TRBV14|-|-
CASSQEFGTSNTEAFF
TGTGCCAGCAGCCAAGAATTCGGGACAAGTAACACTGAAGCTTTCTTT
>12|TRBJ2-7|TRBV7-9|-|-
CASSLMEGGQYF
TGTGCCAGCAGCTTAATGGAAGGCGGGCAGTACTTC
>15|TRBJ1-3|TRBV3-1/TRBV3-2|-|-
CASSQWGGSGNTIYF
TGTGCCAGCAGCCAATGGGGCGGCTCTGGAAACACCATATATTTT
>17|TRBJ2-2|TRBV18|-|-
CASSPPAGDWGTGELFF
TGTGCCAGCTCACCACCTGCGGGTGACTGGGGCACCGGGGAGCTGTTTTTT
>18|TRBJ2-5|TRBV5-1|-|TRBD2
CASSLGLAGGGPQETQYF
TGCGCCAGCAGCTTGGGACTAGCAGGTGGAGGGCCGCAAGAGACCCAGTACTTC
>15|TRBJ2-7|TRBV10-2|-|-
CASSEVLDSTYEQYF
TGCGCCAGCAGTGAGGTTCTGGACAGCACCTACGAGCAGTACTTC
>14|TRBJ1-3|TRBV18|-|-
CASSPNISGNTIYF
TGTGCCAGCTCACCAAATATCTCTGGAAACACCATATATTTT
>15|TRBJ1-1|TRBV7-2|-|-
CASSPGGGMGTEAFF
TGTGCCAGCAGCCCCGGCGGGGGGATGGGCACTGAAGCTTTCTTT
>13|TRBJ2-3|TRBV7-2|-|TRBD2
CASSLGGSNTQYF
TGTGCCAGCAGCTTGGGAGGGTCAAATACGCAGTATTTT
>14|TRBJ2-1|TRBV10-3|-|-
CAISDPSVGEEQFF
TGTGCCATCAGTGACCCTAGCGTGGGTGAGGAGCAGTTCTTC
>19|TRBJ1-5|TRBV18|-|-
CASSPPSGTYGRINQPQHF
TGTGCCAGCTCACCACCGTCGGGGACATATGGAAGGATCAATCAGCCCCAGCATTTT
>14|TRBJ1-1|TRBV11-2|-|-
CASSSGTSHTEAFF
TGTGCCAGCAGCTCGGGGACATCTCACACTGAAGCTTTCTTT
>16|TRBJ1-2|TRBV4-1|-|TRBD1
CASSPLTGFGDYGYTF
TGCGCCAGCAGCCCCCTGACAGGGTTTGGGGACTATGGCTACACCTTC
>12|TRBJ2-1|TRBV24-1|-|-
CATRDMYNEQFF
TGTGCCACCAGGGACATGTACAATGAGCAGTTCTTC
>13|TRBJ1-5|TRBV19|once|-
CASTDRPGFPQHF
TGTGCCAGTACCGACAGACCTGGATTCCCCCAGCATTTT
>16|TRBJ2-3|TRBV21-1|-|-
CASNKGGGAGTDTQYF
TGTGCCAGCAACAAAGGAGGGGGGGCAGGCACAGATACGCAGTATTTT
>16|TRBJ2-6|TRBV29-1|-|TRBD2
CSVNRGVGSGANVLTF
TGCAGCGTTAACCGGGGGGTGGGCTCTGGGGCCAACGTCCTGACTTTC
>13|TRBJ2-1|TRBV9|-|TRBD2
CASSGTSRSEQFF
TGTGCCAGCAGCGGGACTAGCCGCTCTGAGCAGTTCTTC
>16|TRBJ1-2|TRBV6-5|-|-
CASSYSVGGVSYGYTF
TGTGCCAGCAGTTACTCGGTGGGGGGGGTGAGCTATGGCTACACCTTC
>12|TRBJ1-1|TRBV11-1|-|-
CASSFRDTEAFF
TGTGCCAGCAGCTTTCGAGACACTGAAGCTTTCTTT
>16|TRBJ2-2|TRBV5-5|-|-
CASSRGMKENTGELFF
TGTGCCAGCAGCCGGGGTATGAAGGAGAACACCGGGGAGCTGTTTTTT
>14|TRBJ2-5|TRBV2|-|-
CASRTGPSSETQYF
TGTGCCAGCAGAACTGGGCCCTCCAGTGAGACCCAGTACTTC
>12|TRBJ1-2|TRBV11-2|-|-
CASSRQSYGYTF
TGTGCCAGCAGCCGACAGTCCTATGGCTACACCTTC
>14|TRBJ2-2|TRBV3-1/TRBV3-2|-|-
CASIGTTNTGELFF
TGTGCCAGCATCGGGACAACGAACACCGGGGAGCTGTTTTTT
>15|TRBJ2-1|TRBV6-2/TRBV6-3|-|-
CASSPQAGAYNEQFF
TGTGCCAGCAGCCCACAGGCTGGGGCCTACAATGAGCAGTTCTTC
>14|TRBJ2-2|TRBV29-1|-|TRBD2
CSALAGRNTGELFF
TGCAGCGCTTTAGCGGGGCGGAACACCGGGGAGCTGTTTTTT
>14|TRBJ2-5|TRBV28|-|TRBD2
CASSLGLAGETQYF
TGTGCCAGCAGTTTAGGGCTAGCGGGAGAGACCCAGTACTTC
>11|TRBJ2-7|TRBV20-1|-|-
CSASSGYEQYF
TGCAGTGCTAGTAGCGGCTACGAGCAGTACTTC
>16|TRBJ2-7|TRBV11-2|-|-
CASSPPGFGSGYEQYF
TGTGCCAGCAGCCCTCCCGGTTTCGGGAGTGGATACGAGCAGTACTTC
>16|TRBJ2-7|TRBV29-1|-|-
CSVERGGRGASYEQYF
TGCAGCGTTGAACGGGGTGGCAGGGGGGCCTCCTACGAGCAGTACTTC
>14|TRBJ2-3|TRBV27|-|TRBD2
CASSSSGRRDTQYF
TGTGCCAGCAGTTCAAGCGGGAGGCGGGATACGCAGTATTTT
>13|TRBJ1-1|TRBV18|-|-
CASSRQTNTEAFF
TGTGCCAGCTCACGACAGACGAACACTGAAGCTTTCTTT
>14|TRBJ1-1|TRBV25-1|-|TRBD1
CASSERGTGGKAFF
TGTGCCAGCAGTGAAAGAGGGACAGGAGGGAAAGCTTTCTTT
>17|TRBJ1-5|TRBV23-1|-|TRBD1
CASSQVPSPGGDQPQHF
TGCGCCAGCAGTCAAGTGCCCTCCCCAGGGGGCGATCAGCCCCAGCATTTT
>20|TRBJ2-1|TRBV19|-|TRBD2
CASSSGTSGRAVDEFNEQFF
TGTGCCAGTAGTTCGGGGACTAGCGGGAGGGCCGTCGATGAGTTCAATGAGCAGTTCTTC
>14|TRBJ1-5|TRBV6-5|-|-
CASSSTRSNQPQHF
TGTGCCAGCAGCTCGACAAGGAGCAATCAGCCCCAGCATTTT
>17|TRBJ1-4|TRBV9|-|TRBD1
CASSTTSLRTGDEKLFF
TGTGCCAGCAGTACAACCTCCCTGAGGACAGGGGATGAAAAACTGTTTTTT
>13|TRBJ1-2|TRBV7-2|-|-
CASSRRDAQAYTF
TGTGCCAGCAGTCGACGAGACGCGCAGGCCTACACCTTC